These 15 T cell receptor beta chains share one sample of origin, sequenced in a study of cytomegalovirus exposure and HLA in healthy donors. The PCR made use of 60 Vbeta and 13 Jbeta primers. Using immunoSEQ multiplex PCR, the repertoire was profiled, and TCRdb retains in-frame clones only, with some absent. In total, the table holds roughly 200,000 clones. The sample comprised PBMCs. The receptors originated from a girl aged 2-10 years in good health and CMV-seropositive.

This CDR3 is CAIGLRDTKETQYF. In DNA form, the CDR3 reads TGTGCCATCGGCCTTCGGGACACCAAAGAGACCCAGTACTTC. V usage is TRBV10-3 and J usage is TRBJ2-5; possibly TRBD1 for D (6 bases). Germline lookup yields CDR1 ENHRY and CDR2 SYGVKD. The CDR3 extends over 14 amino acids. Trimming shortened V by 8 bases and J by 3 bases, and 16 bases separated the two germline ends.

CDR3 in amino acids: CASSWSANTGELFF. In DNA form, the CDR3 reads TGTGCCAGTAGTTGGTCAGCGAACACCGGGGAGCTGTTTTTT. J is TRBJ2-2 and V is TRBV19; D is unclear. This CDR3 is built from 14 residues. V lost 5 bases to trimming and J lost 0 bases, with 7 bases between them. The germline CDR1 and CDR2 sequences are LNHDA and SQIVND (reference sequence).

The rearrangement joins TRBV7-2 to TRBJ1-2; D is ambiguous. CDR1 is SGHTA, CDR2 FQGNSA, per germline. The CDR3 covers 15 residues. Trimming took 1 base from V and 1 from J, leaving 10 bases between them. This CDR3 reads CASSLVYGHNYGYTF. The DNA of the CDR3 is TGTGCCAGCAGCTTAGTCTATGGGCATAACTATGGCTACACCTTC.

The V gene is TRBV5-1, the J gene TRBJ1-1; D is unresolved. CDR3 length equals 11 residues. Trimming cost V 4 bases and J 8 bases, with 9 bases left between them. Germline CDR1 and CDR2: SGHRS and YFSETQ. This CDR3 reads CASSRYGEAFF. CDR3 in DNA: TGCGCCAGCAGCCGATATGGCGAAGCTTTCTTT.

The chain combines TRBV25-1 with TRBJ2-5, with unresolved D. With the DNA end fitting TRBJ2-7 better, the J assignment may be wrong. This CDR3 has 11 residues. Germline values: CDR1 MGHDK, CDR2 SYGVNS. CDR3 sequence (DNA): TGTGCCAGCAGTGCTGCTTACGAGCAGTACTTC. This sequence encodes CASSAAYEQYF.

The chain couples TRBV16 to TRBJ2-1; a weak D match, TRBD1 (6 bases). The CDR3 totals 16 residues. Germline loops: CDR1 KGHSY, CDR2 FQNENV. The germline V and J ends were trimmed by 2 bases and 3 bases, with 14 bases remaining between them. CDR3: CASSQVRDTYYNEQFF. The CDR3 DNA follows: TGTGCCAGCAGCCAAGTCCGGGACACCTACTACAATGAGCAGTTCTTC.

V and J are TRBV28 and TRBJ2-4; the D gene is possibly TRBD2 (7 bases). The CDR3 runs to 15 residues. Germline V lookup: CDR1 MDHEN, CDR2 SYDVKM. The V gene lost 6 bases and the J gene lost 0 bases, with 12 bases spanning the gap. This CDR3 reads CASRQGGGAKNIQYF. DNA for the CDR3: TGTGCCAGCAGACAAGGGGGGGGAGCCAAAAACATTCAGTACTTC.

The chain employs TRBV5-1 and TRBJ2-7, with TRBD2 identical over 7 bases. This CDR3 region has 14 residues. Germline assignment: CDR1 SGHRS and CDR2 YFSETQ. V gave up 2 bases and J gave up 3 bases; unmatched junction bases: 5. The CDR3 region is CASSLRAGDYEQYF. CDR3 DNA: TGCGCCAGCAGCTTACGGGCGGGGGACTACGAGCAGTACTTC.

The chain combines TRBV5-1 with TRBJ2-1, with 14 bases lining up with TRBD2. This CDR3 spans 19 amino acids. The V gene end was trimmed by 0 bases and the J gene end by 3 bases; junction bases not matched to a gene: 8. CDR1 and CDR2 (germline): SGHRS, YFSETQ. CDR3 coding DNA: TGCGCCAGCAGCTTGGGCGGACTAGCGGGGGGAGGGGACTACAATGAGCAGTTCTTC. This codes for CASSLGGLAGGGDYNEQFF.

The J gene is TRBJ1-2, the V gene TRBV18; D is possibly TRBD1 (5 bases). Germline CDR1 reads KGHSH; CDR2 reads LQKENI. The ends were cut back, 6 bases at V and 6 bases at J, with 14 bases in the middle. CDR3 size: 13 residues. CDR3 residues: CASSRGTLDGYTF. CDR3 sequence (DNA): TGTGCCAGCTCCCGCGGGACGCTTGATGGCTACACCTTC.

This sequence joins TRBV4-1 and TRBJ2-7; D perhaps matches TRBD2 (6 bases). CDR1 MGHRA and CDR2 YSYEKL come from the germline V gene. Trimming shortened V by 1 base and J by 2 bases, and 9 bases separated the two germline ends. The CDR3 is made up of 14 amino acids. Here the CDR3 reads CASSQGRGTYEQYF. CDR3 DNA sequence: TGCGCCAGCAGCCAAGGACGGGGGACCTACGAGCAGTACTTC.

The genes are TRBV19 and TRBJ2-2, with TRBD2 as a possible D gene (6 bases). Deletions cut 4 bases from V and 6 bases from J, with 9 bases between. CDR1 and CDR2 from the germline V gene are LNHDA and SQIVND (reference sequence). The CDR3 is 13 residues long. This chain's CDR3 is CASSKSGAGELFF. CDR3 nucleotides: TGTGCCAGTAGTAAGTCGGGGGCCGGGGAGCTGTTTTTT.

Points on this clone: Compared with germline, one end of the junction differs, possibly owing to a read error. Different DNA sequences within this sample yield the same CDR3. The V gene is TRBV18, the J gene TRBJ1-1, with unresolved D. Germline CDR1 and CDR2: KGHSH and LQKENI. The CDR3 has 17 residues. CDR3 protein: CASSPKMSQFMNTEAFF. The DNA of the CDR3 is TGCGCCAGCTCACCAAAAATGTCGCAGTTCATGAACACTGAAGCTTTCTTT.

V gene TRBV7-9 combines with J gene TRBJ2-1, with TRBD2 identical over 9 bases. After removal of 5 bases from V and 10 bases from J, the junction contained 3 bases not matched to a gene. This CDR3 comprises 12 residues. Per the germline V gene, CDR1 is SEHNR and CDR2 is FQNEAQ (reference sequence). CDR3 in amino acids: CASSNGLAEQFF. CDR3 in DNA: TGTGCCAGCAGCAACGGACTAGCGGAGCAGTTCTTC.

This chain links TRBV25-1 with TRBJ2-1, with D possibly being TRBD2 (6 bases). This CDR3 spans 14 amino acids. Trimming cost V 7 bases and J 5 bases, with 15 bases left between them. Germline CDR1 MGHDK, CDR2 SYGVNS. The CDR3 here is CASTGSPVNNEQFF. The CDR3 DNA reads TGTGCCAGCACCGGGAGCCCGGTGAACAATGAGCAGTTCTTC.